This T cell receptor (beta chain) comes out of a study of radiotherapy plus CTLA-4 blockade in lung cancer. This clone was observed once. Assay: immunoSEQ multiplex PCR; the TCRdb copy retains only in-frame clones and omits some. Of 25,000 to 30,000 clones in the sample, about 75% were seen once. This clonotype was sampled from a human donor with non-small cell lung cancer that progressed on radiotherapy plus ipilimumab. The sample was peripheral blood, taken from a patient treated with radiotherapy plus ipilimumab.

This chain's CDR3 is CATQTPRENNSPLHF. CDR3 bases: TGTGCCACACAGACCCCCAGGGAAAACAATTCACCCCTCCACTTT. This chain links TRBV6-6 with TRBJ1-6; possible D gene TRBD1, 5 bases. V was shortened by 10 bases and J by 7 bases, with 20 bases between the two germline ends. The CDR3 runs to 15 residues. CDR1 MNHNY and CDR2 SVGAGI come from the germline V gene (reference sequence).